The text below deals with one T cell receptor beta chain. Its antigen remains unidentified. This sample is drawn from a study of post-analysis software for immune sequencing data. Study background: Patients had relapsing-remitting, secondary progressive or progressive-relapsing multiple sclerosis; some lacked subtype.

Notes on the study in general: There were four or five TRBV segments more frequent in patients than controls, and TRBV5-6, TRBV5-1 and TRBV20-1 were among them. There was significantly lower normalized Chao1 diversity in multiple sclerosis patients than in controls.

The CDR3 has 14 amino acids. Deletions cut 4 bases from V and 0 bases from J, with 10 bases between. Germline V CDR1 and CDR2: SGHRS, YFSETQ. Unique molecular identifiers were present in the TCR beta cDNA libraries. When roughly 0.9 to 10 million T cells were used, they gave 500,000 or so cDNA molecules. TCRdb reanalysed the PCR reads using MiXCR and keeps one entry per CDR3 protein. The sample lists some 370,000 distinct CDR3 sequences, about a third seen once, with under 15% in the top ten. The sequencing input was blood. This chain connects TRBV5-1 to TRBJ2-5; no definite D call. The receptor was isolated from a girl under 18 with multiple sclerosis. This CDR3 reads CASSTRAYQETQYF. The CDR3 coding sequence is TGCGCCAGCAGCACCCGGGCCTACCAAGAGACCCAGTACTTC.